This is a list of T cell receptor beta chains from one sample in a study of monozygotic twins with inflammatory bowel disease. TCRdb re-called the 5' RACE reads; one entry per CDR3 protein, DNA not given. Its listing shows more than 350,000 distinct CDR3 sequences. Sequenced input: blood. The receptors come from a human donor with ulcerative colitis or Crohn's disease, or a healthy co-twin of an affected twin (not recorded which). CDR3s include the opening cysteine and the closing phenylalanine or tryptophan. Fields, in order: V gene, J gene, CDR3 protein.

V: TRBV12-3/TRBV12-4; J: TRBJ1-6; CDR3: CASSETGVSPGPLHF
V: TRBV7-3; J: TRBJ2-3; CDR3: CASSPVGRQYF
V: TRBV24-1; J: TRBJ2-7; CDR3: CATKINGPQGFYEQYF
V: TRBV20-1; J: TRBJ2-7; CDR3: CSARGRGRIEQYF
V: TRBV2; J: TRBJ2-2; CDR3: CASSRDSGTGELFF
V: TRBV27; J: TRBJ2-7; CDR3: CASRERNSYEQYF
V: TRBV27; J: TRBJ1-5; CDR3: CASSLSGRVGQPQHF
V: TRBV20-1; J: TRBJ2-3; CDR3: CSARGQGANTQYF
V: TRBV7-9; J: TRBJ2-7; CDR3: CASSLAPGQGSYEQYF
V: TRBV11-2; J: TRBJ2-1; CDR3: CASSLDGLMTCNEQFF
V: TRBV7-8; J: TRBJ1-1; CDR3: CASSRPRAEAFF
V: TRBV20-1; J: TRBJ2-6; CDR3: CSAREGNGANVLTF
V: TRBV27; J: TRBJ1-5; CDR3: CASSPGTPGSNQPQHF
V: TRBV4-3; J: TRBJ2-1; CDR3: CASSQELSGGYNEQFF
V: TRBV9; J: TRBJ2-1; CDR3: CASSVAGSGNEQFF
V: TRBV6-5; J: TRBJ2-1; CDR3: CASSWTSGGSYNEQFF
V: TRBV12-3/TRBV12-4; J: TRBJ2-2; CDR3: CASSPRTVSRELFF
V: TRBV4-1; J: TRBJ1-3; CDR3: CASSQVAGGDTIYF
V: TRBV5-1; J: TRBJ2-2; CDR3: CACSLFLAGATGELFF
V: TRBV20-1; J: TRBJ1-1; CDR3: CSARDLMAEAFF
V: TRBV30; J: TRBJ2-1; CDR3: CAWSELRLSSSYNEQFF
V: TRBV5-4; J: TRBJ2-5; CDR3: CASSLGRGGRTLETQYF
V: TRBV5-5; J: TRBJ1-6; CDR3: CASSLFPLGSNSPLHF
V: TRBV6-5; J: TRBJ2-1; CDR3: CASRGGNLNEQFF
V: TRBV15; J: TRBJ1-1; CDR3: CATSRDPGRNTEAFF
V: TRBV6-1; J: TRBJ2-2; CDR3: CASRRGRGLNTGELFF
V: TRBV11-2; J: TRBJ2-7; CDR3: CASSLEGYLEQYF
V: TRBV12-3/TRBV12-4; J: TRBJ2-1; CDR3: CASSFDGINEQFF
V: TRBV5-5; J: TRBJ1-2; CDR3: CASTGENYGYTF
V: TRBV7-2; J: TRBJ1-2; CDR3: CASSLAPGLNYGYTF
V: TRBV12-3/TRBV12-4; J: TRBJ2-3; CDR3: CASSPYSHSTDTQYF
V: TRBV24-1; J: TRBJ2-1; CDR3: CATSDLPDRANEQFF
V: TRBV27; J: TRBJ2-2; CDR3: CASTLNLGTGELFF
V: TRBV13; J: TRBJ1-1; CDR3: CASSRPDREAPEAFF
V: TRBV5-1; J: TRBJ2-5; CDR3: CARNIQIQETQYF
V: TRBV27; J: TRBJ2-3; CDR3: CASSSWREADTQYF
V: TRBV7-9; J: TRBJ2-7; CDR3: CASSPVTGKGGMREQYF
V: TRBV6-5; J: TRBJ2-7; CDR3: CASSYEGRTYEQYF
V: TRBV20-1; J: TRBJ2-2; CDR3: CSARPGSTGELFF
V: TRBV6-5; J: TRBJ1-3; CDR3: CASSYWAGGVSGNTIYF
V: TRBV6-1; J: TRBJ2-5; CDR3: CASRGTIQETQYF
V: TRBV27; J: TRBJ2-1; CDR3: CASSSSLAGVGSGNNEQFF
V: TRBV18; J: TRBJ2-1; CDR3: CASSSTRVEGRNEQFF
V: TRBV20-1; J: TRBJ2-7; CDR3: CSARDLSTSSYEQYF
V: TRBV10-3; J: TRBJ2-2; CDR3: CAISDNTGELFF
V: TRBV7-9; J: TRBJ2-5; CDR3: CASSHSVQETQYF
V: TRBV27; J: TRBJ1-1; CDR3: CASRGAGETEDFF
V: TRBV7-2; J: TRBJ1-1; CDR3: CASSILGRGPNTEAFF
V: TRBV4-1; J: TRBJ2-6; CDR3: CASSQMGVPNSGANVLTF
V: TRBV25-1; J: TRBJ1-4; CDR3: CASSETGDNNEKLFF
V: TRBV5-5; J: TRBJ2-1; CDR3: CASSQSPGLDVLEQFF
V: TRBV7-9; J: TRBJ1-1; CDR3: CASSLGVGDTEAFF
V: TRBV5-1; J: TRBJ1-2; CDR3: CASSSMGQAIYGYTF
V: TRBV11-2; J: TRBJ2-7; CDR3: CASSLGMSYEQYF